These 19 T cell receptor beta chains were all obtained from the same sample, sequenced in a study of shared clonotypes between healthy human individuals. Naive CD8 cells were CD45RO-negative, positively selected for CCR7, excluding terminally differentiated effector memory CD45RA+ cells. Only in-frame clones appear in the TCRdb table, and some are missing; sequencing was by immunoSEQ multiplex PCR. The table lists some 2.1 million clones, 93% of them singletons. Sequencing was done on a sample of naive CD8+ T cells from PBMCs. The receptors derive from a man in his late teens or twenties in good health. Some clones in this sample may be carry-over from other donors' samples.

The gene calls are TRBV2 and TRBJ2-7; 10 nucleotides line up with TRBD2. V was pared by 6 bases and J by 5 bases, with 10 bases of the junction left unmatched. The CDR3 loop spans 15 amino acids. CDR1 and CDR2 from the germline V gene are SNHLY and FYNNEI. The chain's CDR3 is CASSELAGHPNEQYF. The CDR3, as DNA: TGTGCCAGCAGCGAACTAGCGGGACACCCCAACGAGCAGTACTTC.

The rearrangement links TRBV29-1 to TRBJ1-2, with 7 bases lining up with TRBD1. The length of the CDR3 is 13 residues. The germline V gene has CDR1 SQVTM and CDR2 ANQGSEA. J gave up 4 bases and V 3 bases, and 5 bases lay outside the gene matches. The CDR3 loop reads CSVDRGLTYGYTF. CDR3 coding DNA: TGCAGCGTTGATAGGGGGCTGACCTATGGCTACACCTTC. The variable domain in full, with the rest retrieved from reference TRBV29-1 and TRBJ1-2, is SAVISQKPSRDICQRGTSLTIQCQVDSQVTMMFWYRQQPGQSLTLIATANQGSEATYESGFVIDKFPISRPNLTFSTLTVSNMSPEDSSIYLCSVDRGLTYGYTFGSGTRLTVV.

V gene TRBV6-6 combines with J gene TRBJ1-2, with D possibly being TRBD1 (6 bases). Trimming shortened V by 6 bases and J by 10 bases, and 21 bases separated the two germline ends. The germline V gene encodes CDR1 MNHNY and CDR2 SVGAGI (reference sequence). CDR3 length: 14 residues. The CDR3, as DNA: TGTGCCAGCAGCCTTAACAGGGTAGTGGAAGCCTACACCTTC. It codes for CASSLNRVVEAYTF.

This clone was seen just once. This chain uses TRBV11-1 with TRBJ1-5, with D possibly TRBD1 on 5 matching bases. The germline V gene has CDR1 SGHAT and CDR2 FQDESV (reference sequence). V lost 4 bases to trimming and J lost 1 base, with 20 bases between them. This CDR3 is 18 amino acids long. The CDR3 protein is CASSSAPVFRVSNQPQHF. DNA for the CDR3: TGTGCCAGCAGCTCGGCCCCGGTATTCAGGGTAAGCAATCAGCCCCAGCATTTT.

CDR3 loop: CSVVNTGPPHEQYF. In DNA form, the CDR3 reads TGCAGCGTCGTAAACACGGGACCTCCCCACGAGCAGTACTTC. This chain joins TRBV29-1 and TRBJ2-7; D might be TRBD1 or TRBD2, each matching 5 bases. This CDR3 has 14 residues. The germline V gene has CDR1 SQVTM and CDR2 ANQGSEA. Trimming stripped 6 bases from V and 5 bases from J, with 20 bases between.

The chain joins TRBV28 to TRBJ2-2; D ambiguous. The CDR3 has 17 residues. Trimming took 2 bases from V and 0 from J, leaving 13 bases between them. Germline-derived CDR1 and CDR2 are MDHEN and SYDVKM. This CDR3 reads CASSLRKPGANTGELFF. The CDR3 region has the DNA TGTGCCAGCAGTTTAAGGAAACCCGGAGCGAACACCGGGGAGCTGTTTTTT.

The V gene is TRBV5-1, the J gene TRBJ2-1; D possibly corresponds to TRBD1 (6 bases). Trimming removed 3 bases from V and 4 bases from J, with 17 bases in between. This CDR3 spans 16 amino acids. Per the germline V gene, CDR1 is SGHRS and CDR2 is YFSETQ. The chain's CDR3 is CASSYPIQGAYNEQFF. The CDR3 DNA is TGCGCCAGCAGCTACCCCATACAGGGCGCTTACAATGAGCAGTTCTTC.

The sample holds one count of this clone. The rearrangement uses TRBV15 and TRBJ2-1, with D possibly TRBD2 on 6 matching bases. Germline assignment: CDR1 LNHNV and CDR2 YYDKDF (reference sequence). Trimming removed 5 bases at V and 8 bases at J, with 19 bases between. This CDR3 contains 15 residues. For the CDR3, the DNA is TGTGCCACCAGCGACCGACTAGGAAATAGAGATGAGCAGTTCTTC. Translation gives CATSDRLGNRDEQFF. The full variable domain, in which reference TRBV15 and TRBJ2-1 provide the parts outside the CDR3, is DAMVIQNPRYQVTQFGKPVTLSCSQTLNHNVMYWYQQKSSQAPKLLFHYYDKDFNNEADTPDNFQSRRPNTSFCFLDIRSPGLGDTAMYLCATSDRLGNRDEQFFGPGTRLTVL.

V and J are TRBV27 and TRBJ1-2, with TRBD1 matching 7 bases. The length of the CDR3 is 15 residues. J gave up 2 bases and V 6 bases, and 9 bases lay outside the gene matches. CDR1 is MNHEY and CDR2 is SMNVEV in the germline V gene (reference sequence). The CDR3 protein is CASSRVGQANYGYTF. CDR3 nucleotides: TGTGCCAGCAGCCGTGTAGGACAGGCCAACTATGGCTACACCTTC.

This clone appeared a single time. V usage is TRBV6-1 and J usage is TRBJ2-1, with D perhaps matching TRBD1 (5 bases). The length of the CDR3 is 16 residues. V lost 1 base to trimming and J lost 6 bases, with 16 bases between them. The germline gives CDR1 MNHNS, CDR2 SASEGT. CDR3 region: CASSEDGRVVANEQFF. As DNA, the CDR3 is TGTGCCAGCAGTGAAGACGGCAGGGTAGTGGCCAATGAGCAGTTCTTC.

The rearrangement joins TRBV6-5 to TRBJ1-2, with TRBD1 matching 10 bases. CDR3 length: 16 amino acids. The germline gives CDR1 MNHEY, CDR2 SVGAGI. Germline trimming cut 3 bases from V and 7 bases from J; bases unmatched to any gene: 11. The CDR3 reads CASSYYKPRTGGGYTF. CDR3 sequence (DNA): TGTGCCAGCAGTTATTACAAACCCCGGACAGGGGGTGGCTACACCTTC.

J is TRBJ2-3 and V is TRBV5-1, with 9 bases fitting TRBD1. The CDR3 covers 15 residues. Germline V gives CDR1 SGHRS, CDR2 YFSETQ. After removal of 4 bases from V and 3 bases from J, the junction contained 6 bases not matched to a gene. Here the CDR3 reads CASSLGQGWTDTQYF. In DNA form, the CDR3 reads TGCGCCAGCAGCCTGGGACAGGGCTGGACAGATACGCAGTATTTT.

Note on this clone: The sample holds other DNA sequences that translate to the same CDR3. The gene calls are TRBV9 and TRBJ2-7; TRBD2 matches 7 bases. Looked up from germline, CDR1 is SGDLS and CDR2 is YYNGEE. CDR3 length: 15 amino acids. J lost 2 bases, V lost 0 bases, and 5 bases had no gene match. For the CDR3, the DNA is TGTGCCAGCAGCGTAGGGCTAGCGGACACCTACGAGCAGTACTTC. This sequence encodes CASSVGLADTYEQYF.

The chain links TRBV4-1 to TRBJ1-5; the D gene is possibly TRBD1 (6 bases). Trimming took 3 bases from V and 0 from J, leaving 12 bases between them. Germline V lookup: CDR1 MGHRA, CDR2 YSYEKL. The CDR3 has 16 residues. CDR3 sequence: CASSQKQGFSNQPQHF. CDR3 sequence (DNA): TGCGCCAGCAGCCAGAAACAGGGATTTAGCAATCAGCCCCAGCATTTT.

This rearrangement joins TRBV7-2 to TRBJ2-1; D is unclear. Germline CDR1 SGHTA, CDR2 FQGNSA. V was clipped by 1 base and J by 2 bases, with 9 bases between them. The CDR3 spans 15 residues. The CDR3 coding sequence is TGTGCCAGCAGCTTAGGAGTTGTGGCCTACAATGAGCAGTTCTTC. This translates into CASSLGVVAYNEQFF.

The chain combines TRBV6-6 with TRBJ1-5; no definite D call. Germline CDR1 is MNHNY and CDR2 is SVGAGI (reference sequence). This CDR3 spans 15 amino acids. V lost 5 bases to trimming and J lost 4 bases, with 15 bases between them. In DNA form, the CDR3 reads TGTGCCAGCAGTGATCCCGGCCCGGTTAATCAGCCCCAGCATTTT. Amino acids: CASSDPGPVNQPQHF.

The chain couples TRBV27 to TRBJ2-7; 7 bases map to TRBD1. This CDR3 contains 15 residues. V gave up 0 bases and J gave up 3 bases; unmatched junction bases: 5. Germline loops: CDR1 MNHEY, CDR2 SMNVEV (reference sequence). The CDR3 DNA reads as TGTGCCAGCAGTTTATCTGAGACAGGGATCTACGAGCAGTACTTC. Translated: CASSLSETGIYEQYF.

Points on this clone: In the same sample, other DNA sequences code for this CDR3. This chain links TRBV19 with TRBJ1-1; D uncertain. Trimming pared 1 base from V and 1 base from J, leaving 10 bases between. The CDR3 runs 15 residues. Germline V gene sequence: CDR1 LNHDA, CDR2 SQIVND (reference sequence). CDR3 DNA sequence: TGTGCCAGTAGTATAGTTAGGGATAGGAACACTGAAGCTTTCTTT. Translated, it gives CASSIVRDRNTEAFF.

This chain connects TRBV13 to TRBJ2-5, with 11 bases fitting TRBD1. The germline CDR1 and CDR2 sequences are PRHDT and FYEKMQ (reference sequence). The V and J ends lost 11 bases and 4 bases, in that order; junction bases with no gene match: 18. This CDR3 is built from 17 residues. The CDR3 protein is CASRPFPGQGVGETQYF. The CDR3, as DNA: TGTGCCTCCCGCCCTTTCCCGGGACAGGGGGTGGGAGAGACCCAGTACTTC.